Listed here are 15 T cell receptor beta chains from one sample, sequenced in a study of cytomegalovirus exposure and HLA in healthy donors. The PCR employed 60 Vbeta primers together with 13 Jbeta primers. Sequencing used immunoSEQ multiplex PCR; TCRdb keeps in-frame clones, though not all of them. The sample includes 100,000 to 150,000 clones, 73% of them seen just once. The sample was PBMCs. Receptors originate from a woman aged 40-49 years in good health and CMV-seropositive.

This clone appeared a few times. The chain recombines TRBV27 with TRBJ1-1; D unclear. Trimming removed 3 bases from V and 6 bases from J, with 11 bases in between. The CDR3 sequence is 13 residues long. Germline values: CDR1 MNHEY, CDR2 SMNVEV (reference sequence). CDR3 in amino acids: CASSLRGFAEAFF. CDR3 in DNA: TGTGCCAGCAGTTTGCGGGGTTTCGCTGAAGCTTTCTTT.

This clone was picked up one time. The chain couples TRBV4-2 to TRBJ1-2; the D gene is possibly TRBD1 (6 bases). This CDR3 region has 15 residues. The germline gives CDR1 LGHNA, CDR2 YNFKEQ. Trimming stripped 4 bases from V and 2 bases from J, with 14 bases between. CDR3 amino acids: CASSPRTANNYGYTF. The DNA for the CDR3 is TGTGCCAGCAGCCCGCGGACAGCCAACAACTATGGCTACACCTTC.

This clone was detected once. The V and J genes are TRBV28 and TRBJ1-5; 8 nucleotides line up with TRBD1. Germline V gene lookup returns CDR1 MDHEN and CDR2 SYDVKM. Trimming removed 5 bases from V and 3 bases from J; junction bases left unmatched: 6. The CDR3 loop spans 15 amino acids. For the CDR3, the DNA is TGTGCCAGCAGTCTCACAGGGGGAACCAATCAGCCCCAGCATTTT. This sequence encodes CASSLTGGTNQPQHF.

The chain employs TRBV27 and TRBJ2-5; 15 nucleotides line up with TRBD2. The CDR3 covers 15 residues. Germline trimming cut 7 bases from V and 5 bases from J; bases unmatched to any gene: 5. Germline values: CDR1 MNHEY, CDR2 SMNVEV (reference sequence). In DNA, the CDR3 is TGTGCCAGCACGGGACTAGCGGGAGGAGGGGAGACCCAGTACTTC. Protein sequence: CASTGLAGGGETQYF.

The chain couples TRBV6-6 to TRBJ1-5; the match to TRBD1 covers 8 bases. The CDR3 contains 14 residues. Trimming at V came to 7 bases and at J to 4 bases, leaving 6 bases not matched to a gene. Germline values: CDR1 MNHNY, CDR2 SVGAGI (reference sequence). The CDR3 region has the DNA TGTGCCAGCAAGCCAGGGGGCGTGAATCAGCCCCAGCATTTT. Translated, it gives CASKPGGVNQPQHF.

The genes are TRBV7-9 and TRBJ1-3; D possibly corresponds to TRBD1 (6 bases). Trimming took 2 bases from V and 2 from J, leaving 13 bases between them. CDR3 length: 16 amino acids. Germline V lookup: CDR1 SEHNR, CDR2 FQNEAQ (reference sequence). CDR3 in DNA: TGTGCCAGCAGCTTAAGGACAGAGTTGACTGGAAACACCATATATTTT. It specifies CASSLRTELTGNTIYF. Using reference TRBV7-9 and TRBJ1-3 for the parts outside the CDR3, the full variable domain is DTGVSQNPRHKITKRGQNVTFRCDPISEHNRLYWYRQTLGQGPEFLTYFQNEAQLEKSRLLSDRFSAERPKGSFSTLEIQRTEQGDSAMYLCASSLRTELTGNTIYFGEGSWLTVV.

This chain connects TRBV25-1 to TRBJ2-1, with 7 nucleotides matching TRBD2. The ends lost 10 bases at V and 2 bases at J; junction bases unmatched: 11. The CDR3 is made up of 15 amino acids. Germline lookup yields CDR1 MGHDK and CDR2 SYGVNS. CDR3 sequence (DNA): TGTGCCACCTCGGACGGGGGGTCCCCCTACAATGAGCAGTTCTTC. As protein: CATSDGGSPYNEQFF.

V and J are TRBV7-2 and TRBJ1-2; the match to TRBD1 covers 7 bases. CDR1 SGHTA and CDR2 FQGNSA come from the germline V gene. J gave up 0 bases and V 3 bases, and 4 bases lay outside the gene matches. CDR3 length: 15 residues. The CDR3 DNA is TGTGCCAGCAGCTTGAACAGGGGTACTAACTATGGCTACACCTTC. Its translation: CASSLNRGTNYGYTF.

This chain joins TRBV9 and TRBJ2-5; 8 nucleotides align to TRBD1. The CDR3 runs 14 residues. With 0 bases clipped from V and 5 bases from J, the junction kept 3 bases outside the gene matches. Germline V gene data show CDR1 as SGDLS and CDR2 as YYNGEE. The CDR3 protein is CASSVAGGAETQYF. Here the CDR3 DNA reads TGTGCCAGCAGCGTAGCAGGGGGCGCGGAGACCCAGTACTTC.

V and J are TRBV4-3 and TRBJ2-1; maybe TRBD1 (6 bases). CDR1 is LGHNA and CDR2 is YSLEER in the germline V gene. With 2 bases removed from V and 5 bases from J, the gap between germline ends came to 10 bases. The CDR3 length is 14 residues. Here the CDR3 DNA reads TGCGCCAGCAGCCAAACAGGGTCCAACAATGAGCAGTTCTTC. It is translated as CASSQTGSNNEQFF.

The chain is built from TRBV10-3 and TRBJ2-7, with 7 bases matching TRBD1. The V segment lost 10 bases and the J segment 5 bases; nucleotides outside the gene matches: 11. Germline CDR1 and CDR2: ENHRY and SYGVKD. CDR3 length: 13 amino acids. CDR3 amino acids: CATDRTGGNEQYF. The CDR3, as DNA: TGTGCCACCGACAGGACAGGAGGTAACGAGCAGTACTTC.

The chain couples TRBV28 to TRBJ1-1; 9 bases align to TRBD1. The length of the CDR3 is 13 residues. CDR1 is MDHEN and CDR2 is SYDVKM in the germline V gene. V shed 2 bases, J shed 11 bases, and the junction held 6 bases outside the gene matches. The DNA for the CDR3 is TGTGCCAGCAGTTTAACCGGGACAGGGATCGCTTTCTTT. This sequence encodes CASSLTGTGIAFF.

The rearrangement links TRBV4-2 to TRBJ1-5; perhaps TRBD1 as D (5 bases). V was trimmed by 1 base and J by 1 base, leaving 11 bases between them. The CDR3 length is 16 residues. Germline loops: CDR1 LGHNA, CDR2 YNFKEQ. Here the CDR3 DNA reads TGTGCCAGCAGCCAAGGAGGGGCGGGGAGCAATCAGCCCCAGCATTTT. This gives the protein CASSQGGAGSNQPQHF.

V is TRBV28 and J is TRBJ1-4; a weak D match, TRBD1 (6 bases). CDR3 length equals 13 residues. CDR1 is MDHEN and CDR2 is SYDVKM in the germline V gene. V was cut by 5 bases and J by 7 bases, with 11 bases left in between. CDR3 sequence reads: CASSEGQFEKLFF. The CDR3 DNA follows: TGTGCCAGCAGTGAAGGACAGTTTGAAAAACTGTTTTTT.

The chain links TRBV6-1 to TRBJ2-7; 8 bases line up with TRBD1. Trimming cost V 4 bases and J 2 bases; bases outside gene matches: 4. This CDR3 has 14 amino acids. CDR1 and CDR2 from the germline V gene are MNHNS and SASEGT. CDR3 sequence reads: CASSVQGATYEQYF. CDR3 DNA: TGTGCCAGCAGTGTTCAGGGGGCCACCTACGAGCAGTACTTC.